This is a list of T cell receptor beta chains from one sample in a study of cytomegalovirus exposure and HLA in healthy donors. Sequencing used immunoSEQ multiplex PCR; TCRdb keeps in-frame clones, though not all of them. This table holds about 120,000 clones, more than 70% found once. The specimen was PBMCs. These receptors originate from a woman between 18 and 29 years old in good health and CMV-seronegative. Both conserved end residues are trimmed from each CDR3.

j_gene,v_gene,CDR3aa
TRBJ1-4,TRBV9,ASSAGTVFNEKLF
TRBJ1-4,TRBV15,ATSRGRDRVMRLF
TRBJ1-2,TRBV4-3,ASSQGTGGYT
TRBJ1-2,TRBV10-2,ASSELGGTGPSDH
TRBJ2-7,TRBV7-3,ASGGSGTSHEQY
TRBJ2-7,TRBV18,ASSPSGQGAKYYEQY
TRBJ1-6,TRBV7-3,ASSLLGGGNSPLH
TRBJ2-7,TRBV29-1,SVEARAYEQY
TRBJ2-5,TRBV6-1,ASRAGGQETQY
TRBJ1-2,TRBV5-8,ASSKDRDHGYT
TRBJ2-7,TRBV7-3,ASSSPGQGAYEQY